The clone carrying this TCR beta chain was seen only a few times. Its antigen is not known. Unique molecular identifiers tagged individual cDNA molecules. In TCRdb, the 5' RACE reads were re-called with MiXCR into one record per CDR3 protein. The repertoire holds 50,000 to 65,000 distinct CDR3 sequences, with 11% as singletons. This record belongs to a study of early T cells in non-severe SARS-CoV-2 infection. Study background: With bulk RNA from unsorted whole blood as input, sequencing yielded unpaired chains.

Trimming cost V 1 base and J 14 bases, with 11 bases left between them. Germline CDR1 reads KGHDR; CDR2 reads SFDVKD. CDR3 size: 12 residues. Study-level findings and limits: Database matching using VDJdb favored anti-spike CD8 responses, with private and CD4 specificities left missing.

The chain is built from TRBV24-1 and TRBJ2-1; D remains ambiguous. This clonotype was obtained from an adult who was a healthcare worker with PCR-confirmed SARS-CoV-2 infection or an uninfected control (not recorded which). The sample was whole blood, taken at baseline. The CDR3: CATSDFKGEKFF. The CDR3 region has the DNA TGTGCCACCAGTGATTTTAAGGGCGAAAAGTTCTTC.